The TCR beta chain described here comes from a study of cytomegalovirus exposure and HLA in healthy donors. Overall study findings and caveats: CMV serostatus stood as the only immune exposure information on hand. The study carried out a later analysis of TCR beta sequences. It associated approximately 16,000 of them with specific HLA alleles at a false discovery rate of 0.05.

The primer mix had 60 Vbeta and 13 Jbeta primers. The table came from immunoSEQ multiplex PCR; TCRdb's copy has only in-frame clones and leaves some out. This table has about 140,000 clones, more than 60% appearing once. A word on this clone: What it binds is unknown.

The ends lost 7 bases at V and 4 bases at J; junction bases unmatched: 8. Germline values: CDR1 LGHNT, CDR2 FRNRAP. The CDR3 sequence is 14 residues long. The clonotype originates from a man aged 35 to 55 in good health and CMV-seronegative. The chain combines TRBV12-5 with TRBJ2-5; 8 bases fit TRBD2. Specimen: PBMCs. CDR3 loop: CASDTGRGAETQYF. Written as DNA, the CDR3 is TGTGCTAGTGATACCGGGAGGGGGGCAGAGACCCAGTACTTC.